This T cell receptor beta chain was identified in a study of CD8 T cells in Susac syndrome. V was trimmed by 5 bases and J by 7 bases, leaving 9 bases between them. The CDR3 consists of 11 residues. Germline CDR1 is MNHEY and CDR2 is SMNVEV (reference sequence). RNA totalling roughly 0.45 to 1 ug underwent reverse transcription with random hexamers. TCRdb recomputed calls from the immunoSEQ multiplex PCR reads with MiXCR, one row per CDR3 protein. The sample consists of about 150,000 distinct CDR3 sequences, roughly 94% of them appearing once. V usage is TRBV27 and J usage is TRBJ2-7, with D maybe TRBD2 (5 bases). The sample was CD8+ T cells from PBMCs. The sequence was collected from a human donor with Susac syndrome. The CDR3 nucleotides are TGTGCCAGCAGTACATCGGGGGAGCAGTACTTC. Protein product: CASSTSGEQYF.